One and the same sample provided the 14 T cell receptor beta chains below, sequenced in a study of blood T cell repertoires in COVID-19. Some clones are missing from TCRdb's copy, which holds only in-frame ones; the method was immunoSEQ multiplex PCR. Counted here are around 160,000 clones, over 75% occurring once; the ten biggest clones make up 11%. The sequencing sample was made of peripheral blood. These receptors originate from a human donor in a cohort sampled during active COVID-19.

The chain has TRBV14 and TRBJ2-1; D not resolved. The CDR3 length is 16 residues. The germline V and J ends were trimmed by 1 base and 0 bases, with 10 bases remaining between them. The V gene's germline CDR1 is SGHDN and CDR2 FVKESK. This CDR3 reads CASSQGPGSSYNEQFF. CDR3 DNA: TGTGCCAGCAGCCAAGGACCAGGAAGCTCCTACAATGAGCAGTTCTTC.

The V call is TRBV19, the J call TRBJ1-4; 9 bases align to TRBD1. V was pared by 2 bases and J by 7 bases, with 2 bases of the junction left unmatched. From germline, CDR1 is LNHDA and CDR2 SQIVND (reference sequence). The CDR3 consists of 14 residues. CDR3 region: CASSITGGSEKLFF. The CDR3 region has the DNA TGTGCCAGTAGTATAACAGGGGGCTCTGAAAAACTGTTTTTT.

CDR3 loop: CASSFTGSSTDTQYF. In DNA, the CDR3 is TGCGCCAGCAGCTTTACCGGGTCTAGCACAGATACGCAGTATTTT. J is TRBJ2-3 and V is TRBV5-1; D is ambiguous. V was cut by 2 bases and J by 0 bases, with 10 bases left in between. The germline V gene has CDR1 SGHRS and CDR2 YFSETQ. The CDR3 is 15 amino acids.

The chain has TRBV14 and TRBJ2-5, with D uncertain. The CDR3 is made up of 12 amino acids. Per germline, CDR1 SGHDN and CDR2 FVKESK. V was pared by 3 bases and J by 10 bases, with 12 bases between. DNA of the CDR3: TGTGCCAGCAGCCATAGCCCGGTGGGCCAGTACTTC. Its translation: CASSHSPVGQYF.

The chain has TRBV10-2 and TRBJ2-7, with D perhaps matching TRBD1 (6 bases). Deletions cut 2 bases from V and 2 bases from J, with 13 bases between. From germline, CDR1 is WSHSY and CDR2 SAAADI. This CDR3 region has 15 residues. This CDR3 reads CASSETTDRTYEQYF. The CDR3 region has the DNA TGCGCCAGCAGTGAGACAACTGACAGGACCTACGAGCAGTACTTC.

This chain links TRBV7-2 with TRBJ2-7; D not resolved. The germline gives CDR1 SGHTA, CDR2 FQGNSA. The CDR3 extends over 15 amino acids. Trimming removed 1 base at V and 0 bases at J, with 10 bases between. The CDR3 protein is CASSLDTASSYEQYF. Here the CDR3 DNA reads TGTGCCAGCAGCTTAGACACAGCATCCTCCTACGAGCAGTACTTC.

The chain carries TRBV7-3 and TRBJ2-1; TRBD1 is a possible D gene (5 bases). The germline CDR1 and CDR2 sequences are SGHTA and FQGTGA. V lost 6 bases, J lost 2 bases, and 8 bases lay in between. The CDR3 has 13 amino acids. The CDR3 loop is CASSQGAYNEQFF. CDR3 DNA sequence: TGTGCCAGCAGTCAAGGGGCCTACAATGAGCAGTTCTTC.

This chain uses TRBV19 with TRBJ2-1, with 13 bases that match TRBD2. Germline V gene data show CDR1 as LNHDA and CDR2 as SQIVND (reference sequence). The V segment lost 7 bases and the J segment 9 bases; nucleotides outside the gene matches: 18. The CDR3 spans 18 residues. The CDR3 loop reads CASTPGEGTSGRAGEQFF. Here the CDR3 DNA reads TGTGCCAGTACTCCAGGAGAGGGTACTAGCGGGAGGGCCGGTGAGCAGTTCTTC. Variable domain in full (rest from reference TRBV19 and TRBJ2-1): DGGITQSPKYLFRKEGQNVTLSCEQNLNHDAMYWYRQDPGQGLRLIYYSQIVNDFQKGDIAEGYSVSREKKESFPLTVTSAQKNPTAFYLCASTPGEGTSGRAGEQFFGPGTRLTVL.

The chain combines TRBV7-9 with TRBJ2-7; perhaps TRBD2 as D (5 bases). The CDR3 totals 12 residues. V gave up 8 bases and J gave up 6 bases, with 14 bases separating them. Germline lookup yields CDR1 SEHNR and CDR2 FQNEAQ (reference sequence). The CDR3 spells CASEGLRAEQYF. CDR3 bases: TGTGCCAGCGAGGGTCTTCGAGCCGAGCAGTACTTC.

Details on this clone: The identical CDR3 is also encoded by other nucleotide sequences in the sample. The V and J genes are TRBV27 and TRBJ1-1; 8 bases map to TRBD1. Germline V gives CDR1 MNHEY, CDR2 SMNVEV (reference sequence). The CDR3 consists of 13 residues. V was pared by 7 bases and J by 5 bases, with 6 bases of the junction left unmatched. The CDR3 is CASKDRARTEAFF. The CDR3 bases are TGTGCCAGCAAGGACAGGGCAAGGACTGAAGCTTTCTTT.

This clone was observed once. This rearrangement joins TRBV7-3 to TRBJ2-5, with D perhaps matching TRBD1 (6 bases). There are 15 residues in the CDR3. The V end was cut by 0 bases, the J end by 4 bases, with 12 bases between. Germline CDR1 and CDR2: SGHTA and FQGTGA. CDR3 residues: CASSLTRTVGETQYF. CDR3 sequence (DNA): TGTGCCAGCAGCTTAACTAGGACAGTAGGAGAGACCCAGTACTTC. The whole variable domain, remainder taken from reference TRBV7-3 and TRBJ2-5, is GAGVSQTPSNKVTEKGKYVELRCDPISGHTALYWYRQSLGQGPEFLIYFQGTGAADDSGLPNDRFFAVRPEGSVSTLKIQRTERGDSAVYLCASSLTRTVGETQYFGPGTRLLVL.

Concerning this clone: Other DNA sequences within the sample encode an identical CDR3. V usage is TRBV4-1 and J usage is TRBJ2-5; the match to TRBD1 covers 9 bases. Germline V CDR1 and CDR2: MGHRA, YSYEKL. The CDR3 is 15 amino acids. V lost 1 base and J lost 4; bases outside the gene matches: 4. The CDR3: CASSQGWGQGETQYF. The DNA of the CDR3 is TGCGCCAGCAGCCAAGGCTGGGGACAGGGAGAGACCCAGTACTTC.

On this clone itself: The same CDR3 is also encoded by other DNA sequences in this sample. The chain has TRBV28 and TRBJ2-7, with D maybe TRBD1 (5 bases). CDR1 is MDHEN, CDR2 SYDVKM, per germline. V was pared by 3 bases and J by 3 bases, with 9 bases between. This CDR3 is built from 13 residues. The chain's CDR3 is CASSLGRDYEQYF. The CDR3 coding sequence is TGTGCCAGCAGTTTGGGCAGGGACTACGAGCAGTACTTC.

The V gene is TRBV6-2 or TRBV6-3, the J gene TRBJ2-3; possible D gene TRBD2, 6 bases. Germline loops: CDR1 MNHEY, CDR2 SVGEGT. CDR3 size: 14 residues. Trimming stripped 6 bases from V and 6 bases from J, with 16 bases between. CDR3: CASSTGTPGDTQYF. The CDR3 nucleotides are TGTGCCAGCAGCACCGGGACTCCTGGGGATACGCAGTATTTT.